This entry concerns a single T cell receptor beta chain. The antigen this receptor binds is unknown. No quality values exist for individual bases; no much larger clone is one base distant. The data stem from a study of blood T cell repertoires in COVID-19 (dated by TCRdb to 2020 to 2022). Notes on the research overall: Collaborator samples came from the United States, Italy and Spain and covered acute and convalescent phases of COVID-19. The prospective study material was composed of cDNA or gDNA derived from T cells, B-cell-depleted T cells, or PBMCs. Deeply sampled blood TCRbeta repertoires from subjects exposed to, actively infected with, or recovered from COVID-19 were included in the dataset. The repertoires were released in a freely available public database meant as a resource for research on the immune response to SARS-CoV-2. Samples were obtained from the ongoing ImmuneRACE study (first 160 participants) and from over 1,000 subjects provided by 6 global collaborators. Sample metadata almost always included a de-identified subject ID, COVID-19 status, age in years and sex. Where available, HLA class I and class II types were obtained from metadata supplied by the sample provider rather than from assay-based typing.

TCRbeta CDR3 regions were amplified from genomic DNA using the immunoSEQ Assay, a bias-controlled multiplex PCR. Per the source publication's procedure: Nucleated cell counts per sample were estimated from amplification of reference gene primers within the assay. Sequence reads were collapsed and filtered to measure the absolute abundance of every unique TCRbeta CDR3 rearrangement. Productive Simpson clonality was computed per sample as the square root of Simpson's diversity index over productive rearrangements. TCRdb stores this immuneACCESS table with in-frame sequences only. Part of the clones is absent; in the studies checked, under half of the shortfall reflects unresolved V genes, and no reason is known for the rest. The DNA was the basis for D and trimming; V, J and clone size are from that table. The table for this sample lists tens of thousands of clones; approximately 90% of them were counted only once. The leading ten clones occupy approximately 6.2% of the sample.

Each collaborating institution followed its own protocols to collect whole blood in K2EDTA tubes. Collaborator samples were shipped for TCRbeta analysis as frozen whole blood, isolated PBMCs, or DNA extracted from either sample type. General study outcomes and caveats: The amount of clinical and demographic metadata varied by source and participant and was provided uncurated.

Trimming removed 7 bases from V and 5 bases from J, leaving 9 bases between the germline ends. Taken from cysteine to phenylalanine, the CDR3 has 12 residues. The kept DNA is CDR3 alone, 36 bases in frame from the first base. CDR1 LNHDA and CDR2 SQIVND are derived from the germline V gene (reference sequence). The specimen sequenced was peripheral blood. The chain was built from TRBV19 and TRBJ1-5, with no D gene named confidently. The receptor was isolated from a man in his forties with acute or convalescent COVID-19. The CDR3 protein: CASNGEYQPQHF. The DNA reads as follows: TGTGCCAGTAATGGGGAGTATCAGCCCCAGCATTTT.